These 31 T cell receptor beta chains share one sample of origin, sequenced in a study of blood T cell repertoires in COVID-19. Measured with immunoSEQ multiplex PCR; TCRdb has only the in-frame clones, and not every one. The sample holds roughly 130,000 clones; around 87% are singletons and the top ten take approximately 4%. The sequenced sample was peripheral blood. The receptors shown here come from a woman aged 55-75 years with acute or convalescent COVID-19.

The chain carries TRBV7-9 and TRBJ2-3, with a weak D call TRBD2 (5 bases). The germline V gene has CDR1 SEHNR and CDR2 FQNEAQ (reference sequence). Trimming took 2 bases from V and 2 from J, leaving 11 bases between them. The CDR3 sequence is 15 residues long. CDR3 coding DNA: TGTGCCAGCAGCTTACTGGGGAGCGTCACAGATACGCAGTATTTT. Amino acids: CASSLLGSVTDTQYF.

The chain couples TRBV5-1 to TRBJ2-2; unclear D gene. The germline CDR1 and CDR2 sequences are SGHRS and YFSETQ. The CDR3 length is 14 residues. The V and J ends lost 0 bases and 5 bases respectively, with 8 bases between them. Here the CDR3 DNA reads TGCGCCAGCAGCTTGGATGCGGTTACCGGGGAGCTGTTTTTT. Amino acids: CASSLDAVTGELFF.

The J gene is TRBJ1-2, the V gene TRBV19; D perhaps matches TRBD1 (5 bases). The CDR3 contains 17 residues. Germline CDR1 is LNHDA and CDR2 is SQIVND (reference sequence). Trimming took off 0 bases at V and 4 bases at J, with 18 bases between the two ends. This CDR3 reads CASSIDLNRGPSYGYTF. The CDR3 coding sequence is TGTGCCAGTAGTATAGATCTAAATAGGGGCCCCAGCTATGGCTACACCTTC.

V gene TRBV4-2 combines with J gene TRBJ2-7; 11 bases agree with TRBD2. CDR1 LGHNA and CDR2 YNFKEQ come from the germline V gene. V was clipped by 4 bases and J by 3 bases; unmatched bases: 8. The CDR3 sequence is 16 residues long. The DNA for the CDR3 is TGTGCCAGCAGCCGCTCCCTAGCGGGAGGCGTCTACGAGCAGTACTTC. It yields the protein CASSRSLAGGVYEQYF.

This rearrangement joins TRBV11-1 to TRBJ1-1; no definite D call. Trimming took off 10 bases at V and 1 base at J, with 10 bases between the two ends. The germline CDR1 and CDR2 sequences are SGHAT and FQDESV (reference sequence). This CDR3 is 12 amino acids long. As DNA, the CDR3 is TGTGCCACCGAACAGACGAACACTGAAGCTTTCTTT. Translation: CATEQTNTEAFF.

The chain employs TRBV6-1 and TRBJ1-1, with D tentatively TRBD1 (6 bases). Germline assignment: CDR1 MNHNS and CDR2 SASEGT. The CDR3 loop spans 16 amino acids. V was trimmed by 2 bases and J by 5 bases, leaving 18 bases between them. CDR3 sequence: CASSEPRRGGGTEAFF. Here the CDR3 DNA reads TGTGCCAGCAGTGAACCGAGGAGAGGGGGAGGGACTGAAGCTTTCTTT.

In DNA form, the CDR3 reads TGTGCCAGCAGCCAATATAGCGCCCGGGATACGCAGTATTTT. This sequence encodes CASSQYSARDTQYF. The rearrangement joins TRBV14 to TRBJ2-3; TRBD2 might be the D (5 bases). The V end lost 2 bases, the J end lost 6 bases, and 12 bases lay between the germline ends. The V gene's germline CDR1 is SGHDN and CDR2 FVKESK. The CDR3 is 14 amino acids.

The genes are TRBV5-8 and TRBJ1-2; D remains ambiguous. Trimming took off 4 bases at V and 4 bases at J, with 20 bases between the two ends. In germline, CDR1 is SGHTS, CDR2 YDEGEE. The CDR3 is made up of 16 amino acids. DNA for the CDR3: TGTGCCAGCAGCACGCTAACAGCCTCAGGAAGCTATGGCTACACCTTC. The encoded protein is CASSTLTASGSYGYTF.

The chain uses TRBV27 and TRBJ2-6; 12 nucleotides align to TRBD1. V was clipped by 6 bases and J by 3 bases; unmatched bases: 12. CDR1 MNHEY and CDR2 SMNVEV come from the germline V gene (reference sequence). The CDR3 loop spans 19 amino acids. The CDR3 coding sequence is TGTGCCAGCAGCCCCCGCCCGGGACAGGGGGCGCTTGGGGCCAACGTCCTGACTTTC. As protein: CASSPRPGQGALGANVLTF. Full variable domain (missing parts from reference TRBV27 and TRBJ2-6): EAQVTQNPRYLITVTGKKLTVTCSQNMNHEYMSWYRQDPGLGLRQIYYSMNVEVTDKGDVPEGYKVSRKEKRNFPLILESPSPNQTSLYFCASSPRPGQGALGANVLTFGAGSRLTVL.

This sequence joins TRBV27 and TRBJ1-1; TRBD1 might be the D (5 bases). V was clipped by 3 bases and J by 4 bases, with 18 bases between them. Germline V gives CDR1 MNHEY, CDR2 SMNVEV (reference sequence). CDR3 length: 16 residues. The CDR3 sequence: CASSLGPGYHGTEAFF. The DNA of the CDR3 is TGTGCCAGCAGTTTGGGTCCAGGGTATCATGGCACTGAAGCTTTCTTT.

The rearrangement links TRBV5-1 to TRBJ2-1; 8 bases align to TRBD2. The germline V gene has CDR1 SGHRS and CDR2 YFSETQ. V dropped 4 bases and J dropped 5; count of bases not matched to a gene: 11. CDR3 size: 16 residues. The CDR3 nucleotides are TGCGCCAGCAGCCCTATACCGGGACTAGATGACAATGAGCAGTTCTTC. Translation: CASSPIPGLDDNEQFF.

This sequence joins TRBV6-6 and TRBJ2-1, with TRBD2 as a possible D gene (6 bases). The CDR3 is 12 amino acids. Trimming took off 8 bases at V and 5 bases at J, with 10 bases between the two ends. Germline CDR1 is MNHNY and CDR2 is SVGAGI (reference sequence). The CDR3 spells CASGGTDNEQFF. The CDR3 DNA sequence: TGTGCCAGCGGCGGGACGGACAATGAGCAGTTCTTC.

The chain combines TRBV10-1 with TRBJ1-1; D is perhaps TRBD1 (5 bases). Trimming took off 2 bases at V and 5 bases at J, with 9 bases between the two ends. Germline CDR1 reads WNHNN; CDR2 reads SYGVQD (reference sequence). The CDR3 runs to 13 residues. The CDR3 is CASSERRGTEAFF. The CDR3 region has the DNA TGCGCCAGCAGTGAGCGGAGGGGAACTGAAGCTTTCTTT.

The rearrangement uses TRBV30 and TRBJ1-3; 7 nucleotides line up with TRBD1. Germline V lookup: CDR1 GTSNPN, CDR2 SVGIG (reference sequence). The V gene end was trimmed by 3 bases and the J gene end by 2 bases; junction bases not matched to a gene: 4. The CDR3 has 14 amino acids. The CDR3 here is CAWRRDRTGNTIYF. In DNA form, the CDR3 reads TGTGCCTGGAGACGGGACAGAACTGGAAACACCATATATTTT.

The V call is TRBV30, the J call TRBJ1-6; D remains unclear. Trimming pared 0 bases from V and 4 bases from J, leaving 10 bases between. The CDR3 loop spans 15 amino acids. Germline V gene sequence: CDR1 GTSNPN, CDR2 SVGIG (reference sequence). CDR3 DNA sequence: TGTGCCTGGAGTGTGAAGGGAGTTTATAATTCACCCCTCCACTTT. Amino acid sequence: CAWSVKGVYNSPLHF. Supplemented by reference TRBV30 and TRBJ1-6, the full variable domain reads SQTIHQWPATLVQPVGSPLSLECTVEGTSNPNLYWYRQAAGRGLQLLFYSVGIGQISSEVPQNLSASRPQDRQFILSSKKLLLSDSGFYLCAWSVKGVYNSPLHFGNGTRLTVT.

This chain joins TRBV7-9 and TRBJ2-1; D call uncertain. Looked up from germline, CDR1 is SEHNR and CDR2 is FQNEAQ (reference sequence). The CDR3 totals 12 residues. Trimming stripped 0 bases from V and 11 bases from J, with 8 bases between. In nucleotides, the CDR3 is TGTGCCAGCAGCTTAGCGGCTCACCAGCAGTTCTTC. This codes for CASSLAAHQQFF.

This chain links TRBV24-1 with TRBJ1-1; D remains ambiguous. Germline assignment: CDR1 KGHDR and CDR2 SFDVKD. Trimming pared 7 bases from V and 0 bases from J, leaving 14 bases between. The CDR3 spans 15 residues. The DNA for the CDR3 is TGTGCCACCAGGGCCGAGGGAGGAATGAACACTGAAGCTTTCTTT. Translated, it gives CATRAEGGMNTEAFF.

Here the CDR3 reads CASSVDQGNNSPLHF. The CDR3 bases are TGTGCCAGCAGCGTAGATCAGGGGAACAATTCACCCCTCCACTTT. The chain recombines TRBV9 with TRBJ1-6, with TRBD1 as a possible D gene (6 bases). The CDR3 is 15 residues long. V was cut by 0 bases and J by 7 bases, with 11 bases left in between. Per the germline V gene, CDR1 is SGDLS and CDR2 is YYNGEE. Supplemented by reference TRBV9 and TRBJ1-6, the full variable domain reads DSGVTQTPKHLITATGQRVTLRCSPRSGDLSVYWYQQSLDQGLQFLIQYYNGEERAKGNILERFSAQQFPDLHSELNLSSLELGDSALYFCASSVDQGNNSPLHFGNGTRLTVT.

V and J are TRBV5-1 and TRBJ2-2; TRBD2 is a possible D gene (5 bases). V lost 2 bases and J 5 bases, leaving 13 bases between the germline ends. The CDR3 extends over 15 amino acids. Germline CDR1 and CDR2: SGHRS and YFSETQ. As DNA, the CDR3 is TGCGCCAGCAGCTTAGGAGGCCAAGGAACCGGGGAGCTGTTTTTT. This codes for CASSLGGQGTGELFF. Full variable domain (rest looked up from reference TRBV5-1 and TRBJ2-2): KAGVTQTPRYLIKTRGQQVTLSCSPISGHRSVSWYQQTPGQGLQFLFEYFSETQRNKGNFPGRFSGRQFSNSRSEMNVSTLELGDSALYLCASSLGGQGTGELFFGEGSRLTVL.

The V gene is TRBV9, the J gene TRBJ2-1; TRBD1 is a possible D gene (6 bases). Germline V gene sequence: CDR1 SGDLS, CDR2 YYNGEE. The CDR3 extends over 16 amino acids. V lost 0 bases and J 1 base, leaving 11 bases between the germline ends. CDR3 amino acids: CASSVEGEESYNEQFF. CDR3 DNA: TGTGCCAGCAGCGTAGAGGGGGAAGAATCCTACAATGAGCAGTTCTTC.

The chain combines TRBV19 with TRBJ2-7; D uncertain. CDR1 is LNHDA and CDR2 is SQIVND in the germline V gene (reference sequence). This CDR3 region has 13 residues. Between the trimmed V and J ends, which lost 7 bases and 6 bases, there was a span of 16 bases. The DNA for the CDR3 is TGTGCCAGTATGGGCCAGAATTCACCCGAGCAGTACTTC. It is translated as CASMGQNSPEQYF.

The chain joins TRBV7-9 to TRBJ1-1; D gene unclear. V lost 4 bases and J 4 bases, leaving 10 bases between the germline ends. This CDR3 is 13 amino acids long. CDR1 SEHNR and CDR2 FQNEAQ come from the germline V gene (reference sequence). The CDR3 loop reads CASSSSVGTEAFF. CDR3 sequence (DNA): TGTGCCAGCAGCTCTTCGGTTGGCACTGAAGCTTTCTTT.

This chain joins TRBV3-1 (or the pseudogene TRBV3-2) and TRBJ2-3; no reliable D call. V was trimmed by 0 bases and J by 4 bases, leaving 11 bases between them. The CDR3 covers 15 residues. Per the germline V gene, CDR1 is LGHDT and CDR2 is YNNKEL (reference sequence). The CDR3 coding sequence is TGTGCCAGCAGCCAAGATGGAGCGCACGCAGATACGCAGTATTTT. Residues: CASSQDGAHADTQYF.

V usage is TRBV11-1 and J usage is TRBJ1-4, with D possibly being TRBD1 (5 bases). V lost 5 bases to trimming and J lost 10 bases, with 8 bases between them. The length of the CDR3 is 11 residues. Per germline, CDR1 SGHAT and CDR2 FQDESV (reference sequence). The CDR3 region is CASSNGGKLFF. DNA for the CDR3: TGTGCCAGCAGCAACGGGGGAAAACTGTTTTTT.

The gene calls are TRBV11-1 and TRBJ1-1, with 8 bases aligning to TRBD1. CDR1 is SGHAT and CDR2 is FQDESV in the germline V gene (reference sequence). The V gene end was trimmed by 3 bases and the J gene end by 6 bases; junction bases not matched to a gene: 9. The length of the CDR3 is 15 residues. The CDR3 reads CASSFRGQGVSEAFF. The CDR3 DNA reads TGTGCCAGCAGCTTTCGAGGACAGGGTGTCTCTGAAGCTTTCTTT.

This clone was seen a few times. V usage is TRBV10-2 and J usage is TRBJ2-5; 13 positions agree with TRBD2. This CDR3 has 17 residues. Germline V CDR1 and CDR2: WSHSY, SAAADI. J gave up 4 bases and V 0 bases, and 5 bases lay outside the gene matches. CDR3 amino acids: CASSESGLAGAGETQYF. The CDR3 DNA follows: TGCGCCAGCAGTGAGTCTGGACTAGCGGGAGCGGGAGAGACCCAGTACTTC.

This chain uses TRBV11-3 with TRBJ2-2; 12 bases fit TRBD2. Germline assignment: CDR1 SGHNT and CDR2 YENEEA. The CDR3 runs to 16 residues. Losses at the gene ends were 1 base for V and 4 bases for J; bases not matched to a gene: 1. The CDR3 DNA reads as TGTGCCAGCAGCTTAGGACTAGCGGGAGTCACCGGGGAGCTGTTTTTT. Amino acids: CASSLGLAGVTGELFF.

The V call is TRBV18, the J call TRBJ1-1; 7 nucleotides match TRBD1. The V and J ends lost 1 base and 12 bases, in that order; junction bases with no gene match: 11. CDR1 KGHSH and CDR2 LQKENI come from the germline V gene. The CDR3 consists of 14 residues. The CDR3 DNA is TGTGCCAGCTCACCACAAACAGGGGAAATTATCCCTTTCTTT. Protein product: CASSPQTGEIIPFF.

This chain uses TRBV3-1 (or the pseudogene TRBV3-2) with TRBJ1-1; tentatively, D is TRBD1 (5 bases). V was cut by 4 bases and J by 4 bases, with 13 bases left in between. In germline, CDR1 is LGHDT, CDR2 YNNKEL (reference sequence). CDR3 length equals 14 residues. The CDR3 sequence: CASSRGHEFTEAFF. In nucleotides, the CDR3 is TGTGCCAGCAGCCGCGGACATGAGTTCACTGAAGCTTTCTTT.

The genes are TRBV27 and TRBJ1-5; D uncertain. The CDR3 runs to 14 residues. The ends were cut back, 0 bases at V and 5 bases at J, with 8 bases in the middle. Per the germline V gene, CDR1 is MNHEY and CDR2 is SMNVEV (reference sequence). The CDR3 DNA reads TGTGCCAGCAGTTTATCAGGAGGCGATCAGCCCCAGCATTTT. Translating it yields CASSLSGGDQPQHF.

This chain connects TRBV4-2 to TRBJ1-1; D gene unclear. Trimming took off 0 bases at V and 3 bases at J, with 8 bases between the two ends. This CDR3 is built from 14 residues. Germline CDR1 LGHNA, CDR2 YNFKEQ. CDR3 in DNA: TGTGCCAGCAGCCAAGATCTACGGGACACTGAAGCTTTCTTT. Protein: CASSQDLRDTEAFF.